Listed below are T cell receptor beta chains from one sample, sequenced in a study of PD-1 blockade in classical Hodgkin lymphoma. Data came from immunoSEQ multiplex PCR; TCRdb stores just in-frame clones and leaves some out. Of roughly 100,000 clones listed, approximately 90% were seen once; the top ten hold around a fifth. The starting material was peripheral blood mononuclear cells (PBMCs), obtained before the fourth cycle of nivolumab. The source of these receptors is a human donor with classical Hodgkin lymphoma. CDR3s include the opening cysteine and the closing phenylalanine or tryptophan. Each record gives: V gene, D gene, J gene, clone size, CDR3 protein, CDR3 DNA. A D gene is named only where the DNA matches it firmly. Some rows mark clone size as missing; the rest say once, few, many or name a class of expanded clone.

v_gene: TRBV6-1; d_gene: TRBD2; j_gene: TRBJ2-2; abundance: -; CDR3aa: CASSDLAGGGTGELFF; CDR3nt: TGTGCCAGCAGTGATCTAGCGGGAGGGGGCACCGGGGAGCTGTTTTTT
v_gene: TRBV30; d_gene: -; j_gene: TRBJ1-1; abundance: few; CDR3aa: CAWSLDGGNTEAFF; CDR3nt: TGTGCCTGGAGCTTAGACGGGGGGAACACTGAAGCTTTCTTT
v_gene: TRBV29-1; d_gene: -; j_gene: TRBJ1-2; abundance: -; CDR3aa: CSVLGQNVESGYTF; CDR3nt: TGCAGCGTCTTAGGCCAAAATGTAGAAAGCGGCTACACCTTC
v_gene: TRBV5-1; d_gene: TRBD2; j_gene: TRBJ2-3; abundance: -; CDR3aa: CASSPGLAVDTQYF; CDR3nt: TGCGCCAGCAGCCCCGGACTAGCAGTGGATACGCAGTATTTT
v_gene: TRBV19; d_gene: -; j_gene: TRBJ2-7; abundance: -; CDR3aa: CASSMVAGGLGEQYF; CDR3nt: TGTGCCAGTAGTATGGTGGCAGGGGGGTTAGGAGAGCAGTACTTC
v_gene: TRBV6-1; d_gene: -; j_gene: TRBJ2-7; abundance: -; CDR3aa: CASRQEDGVYYEQYF; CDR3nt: TGTGCCAGCCGGCAAGAGGACGGAGTCTACTACGAGCAGTACTTC
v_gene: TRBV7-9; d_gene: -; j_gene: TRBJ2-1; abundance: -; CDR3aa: CASSSTLEFF; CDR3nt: TGTGCCAGCAGCTCGACCCTGGAGTTCTTC
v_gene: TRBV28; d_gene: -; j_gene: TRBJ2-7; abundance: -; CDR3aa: CASSLNQGRSYEQYF; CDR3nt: TGTGCCAGCAGTTTAAATCAGGGCCGCTCCTACGAGCAGTACTTC
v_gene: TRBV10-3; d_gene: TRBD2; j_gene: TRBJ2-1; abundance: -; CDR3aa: CAISDPSGRANEQFF; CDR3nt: TGTGCCATCAGTGATCCTAGCGGGAGGGCCAATGAGCAGTTCTTC
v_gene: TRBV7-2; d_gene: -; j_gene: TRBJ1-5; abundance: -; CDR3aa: CATTLGQNQPQHF; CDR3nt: TGTGCGACCACCCTCGGTCAGAATCAGCCCCAGCATTTT
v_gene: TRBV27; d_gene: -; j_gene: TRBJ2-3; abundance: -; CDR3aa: CASSLSSPDTQYF; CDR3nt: TGTGCCAGCAGTTTATCTTCCCCAGATACGCAGTATTTT
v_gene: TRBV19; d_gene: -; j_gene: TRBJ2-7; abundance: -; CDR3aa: CASRAWDGTYEQYF; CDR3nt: TGTGCCAGTAGGGCCTGGGACGGAACCTACGAGCAGTACTTC
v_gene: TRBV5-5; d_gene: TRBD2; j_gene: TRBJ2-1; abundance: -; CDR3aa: CASSLTSGDYNEQFF; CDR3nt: TGTGCCAGCAGCCTGACTAGCGGGGATTACAATGAGCAGTTCTTC
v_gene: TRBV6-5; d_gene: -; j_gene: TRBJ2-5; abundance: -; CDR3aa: CASRSPQGDQETQYF; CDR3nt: TGTGCCAGCAGGTCCCCCCAGGGAGACCAAGAGACCCAGTACTTC
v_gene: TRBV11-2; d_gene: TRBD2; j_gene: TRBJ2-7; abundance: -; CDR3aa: CASSLAGPKKQYF; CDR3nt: TGTGCCAGCAGCCTAGCGGGACCGAAGAAGCAGTACTTC
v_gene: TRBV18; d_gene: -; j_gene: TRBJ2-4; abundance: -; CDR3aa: CASSTPGISNIQYF; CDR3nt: TGTGCCAGCTCAACACCCGGGATTTCAAACATTCAGTACTTC
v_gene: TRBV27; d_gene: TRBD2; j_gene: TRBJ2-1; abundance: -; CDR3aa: CATTRSSGGTSYNEQFF; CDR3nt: TGTGCCACCACCAGGTCTAGCGGGGGAACCTCCTACAATGAGCAGTTCTTC
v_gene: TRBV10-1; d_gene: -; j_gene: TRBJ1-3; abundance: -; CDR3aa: CASTRDSNSGNTIYF; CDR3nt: TGCGCCAGCACCCGGGACTCCAACTCTGGAAACACCATATATTTT
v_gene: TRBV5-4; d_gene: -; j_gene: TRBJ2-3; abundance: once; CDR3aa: CASSLVAGRSTDTQYF; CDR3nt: TGTGCCAGCAGCTTGGTCGCAGGACGCAGCACAGATACGCAGTATTTT
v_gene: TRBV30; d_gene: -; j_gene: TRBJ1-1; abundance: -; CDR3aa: CAWSRGTEAFF; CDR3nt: TGTGCCTGGAGTCGGGGCACTGAAGCTTTCTTT
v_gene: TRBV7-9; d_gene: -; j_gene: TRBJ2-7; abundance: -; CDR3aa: CASSTVGEQYF; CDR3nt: TGTGCCAGCAGCACAGTAGGCGAGCAGTACTTC
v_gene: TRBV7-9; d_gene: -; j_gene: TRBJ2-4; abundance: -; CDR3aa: CASSVQRRGTAKNIQYF; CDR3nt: TGTGCCAGCAGCGTACAGAGGCGGGGTACAGCCAAAAACATTCAGTACTTC
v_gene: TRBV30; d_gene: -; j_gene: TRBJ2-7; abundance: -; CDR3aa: CAWSVGGSSYEQYF; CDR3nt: TGTGCCTGGAGTGTCGGAGGGAGCTCCTACGAGCAGTACTTC
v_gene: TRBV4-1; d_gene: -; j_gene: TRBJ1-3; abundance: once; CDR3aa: CASSQDPGTGADTIYF; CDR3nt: TGCGCCAGCAGCCAAGATCCGGGGACCGGGGCGGACACCATATATTTT
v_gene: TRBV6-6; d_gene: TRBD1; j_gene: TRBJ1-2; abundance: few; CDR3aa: CASSPSQGTYGYTF; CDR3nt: TGTGCCAGCAGCCCCTCACAGGGGACATATGGCTACACCTTC
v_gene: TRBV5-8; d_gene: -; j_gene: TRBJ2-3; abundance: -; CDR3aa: CASSLASSWGSDTQYF; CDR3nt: TGTGCCAGCAGCTTAGCTTCTAGTTGGGGGTCCGATACGCAGTATTTT
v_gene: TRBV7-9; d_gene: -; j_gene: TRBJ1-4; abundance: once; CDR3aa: CASSLDAGTNEKLFF; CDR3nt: TGTGCCAGCAGCTTAGATGCAGGGACGAATGAAAAACTGTTTTTT
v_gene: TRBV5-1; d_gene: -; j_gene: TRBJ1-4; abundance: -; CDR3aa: CASSLVGEKLFF; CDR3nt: TGCGCCAGCAGCTTGGTGGGTGAAAAACTGTTTTTT
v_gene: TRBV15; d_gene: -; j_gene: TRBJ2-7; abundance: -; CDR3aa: CATSREQGTSYEQYF; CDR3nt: TGTGCCACCAGCAGAGAGCAGGGGACTTCCTACGAGCAGTACTTC
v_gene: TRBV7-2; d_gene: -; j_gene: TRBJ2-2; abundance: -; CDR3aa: CASSREGAASTGELFF; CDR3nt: TGTGCCAGCAGCCGGGAGGGGGCGGCATCCACCGGGGAGCTGTTTTTT
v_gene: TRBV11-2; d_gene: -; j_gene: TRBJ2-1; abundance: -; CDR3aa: CASSLYGMVYNEQFF; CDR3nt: TGTGCCAGCAGCTTATACGGGATGGTCTACAATGAGCAGTTCTTC
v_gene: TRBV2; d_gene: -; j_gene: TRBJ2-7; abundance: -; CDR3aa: CASSSRVAYEQYF; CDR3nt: TGTGCCAGCAGCAGCAGGGTTGCCTACGAGCAGTACTTC
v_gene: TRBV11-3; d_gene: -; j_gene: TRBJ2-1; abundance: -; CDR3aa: CASSSGESNNNEQFF; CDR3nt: TGTGCCAGCAGTTCGGGGGAGTCGAATAATAATGAGCAGTTCTTC
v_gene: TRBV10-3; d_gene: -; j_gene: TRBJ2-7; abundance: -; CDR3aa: CASNLRVVDEQYF; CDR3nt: TGTGCCAGCAATTTGAGGGTGGTGGACGAGCAGTACTTC
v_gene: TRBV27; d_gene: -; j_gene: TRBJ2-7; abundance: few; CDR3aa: CASSLSTQSSYEQYF; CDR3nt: TGTGCCAGCAGTTTATCTACACAGAGCTCCTACGAGCAGTACTTC
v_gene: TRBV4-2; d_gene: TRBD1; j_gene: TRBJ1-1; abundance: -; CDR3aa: CASSLWSGQGTEAFF; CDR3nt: TGTGCCAGCAGCCTTTGGTCGGGACAGGGGACTGAAGCTTTCTTT